Reported below is one T cell receptor (beta chain). This sequence may be a read error, since a much larger clone differs from it by one base. Clones were read by immunoSEQ multiplex PCR, and TCRdb kept only the in-frame ones, dropping some. Of 350,000 to 450,000 clones in the sample, 70% to 90% were seen once. These data originate in a study of blood T cell repertoires in COVID-19. Study background: Sources were T cells, B-cell-depleted T cells, or PBMCs; the material itself was cDNA or gDNA.

Trimming removed 4 bases from V and 2 bases from J; junction bases left unmatched: 2. Germline CDR1 and CDR2: ENHRY and SYGVKD. The CDR3 runs to 15 residues. The rearrangement uses TRBV10-3 and TRBJ2-5; 12 bases align to TRBD2. The sequence was obtained from a woman aged 60-75 years with COVID-19, enrolled during active disease. The sequencing input was peripheral blood. The CDR3 bases are TGTGCCATCAGTGCGACTAGCGGGGGTCAAGAGACCCAGTACTTC. Translating it yields CAISATSGGQETQYF.